A selection of T cell receptor beta chains follows, all from one sample in a study of blood T cell repertoires in COVID-19. Profiling relied on immunoSEQ multiplex PCR, and the TCRdb table lists in-frame clones only, not all of them. The data hold more than 110,000 clones, with almost 85% observed a single time. The sample consisted of PBMCs or T cells enriched from blood (not recorded which). All receptors come from a man in his forties or fifties with acute COVID-19. Both conserved end residues are part of each CDR3. Each record gives: V gene, D gene, J gene, clone size, CDR3 DNA, CDR3 protein. A D gene is named only where the DNA matches it firmly. Clone size is given for some rows only: seen once, a few or many times, or a class if the clone is expanded.

v_call: TRBV16; d_call: -; j_call: TRBJ2-2; clone_size: -; cdr3_nt: TGTGCCAGCAGCCATCGGACAGAGGGCGGGGAGCTGTTTTTT; cdr3_aa: CASSHRTEGGELFF
v_call: TRBV9; d_call: TRBD1; j_call: TRBJ1-2; clone_size: -; cdr3_nt: TGTGCCAGCAGCGCGGCCGGGACAGGGAAAGTTGATGGCTACACCTTC; cdr3_aa: CASSAAGTGKVDGYTF
v_call: TRBV21-1; d_call: -; j_call: TRBJ1-5; clone_size: -; cdr3_nt: TGTGCCAGCACCCTCCCCGGAGCCCAGCATTTT; cdr3_aa: CASTLPGAQHF
v_call: TRBV9; d_call: TRBD1; j_call: TRBJ1-1; clone_size: -; cdr3_nt: TGTGCCAGCAGCGCACAGGGGGAGGCTGAAGCTTTCTTT; cdr3_aa: CASSAQGEAEAFF
v_call: TRBV19; d_call: -; j_call: TRBJ1-1; clone_size: -; cdr3_nt: TGTGCCAGTAGTATCGGATGGTACAGGGACACTGAAGCTTTCTTT; cdr3_aa: CASSIGWYRDTEAFF
v_call: TRBV10-1; d_call: TRBD1; j_call: TRBJ2-3; clone_size: -; cdr3_nt: TGCGCCAGCAGTGGCCCCGGGACAGGGCTTCCAGATACGCAGTATTTT; cdr3_aa: CASSGPGTGLPDTQYF
v_call: TRBV4-3; d_call: -; j_call: TRBJ1-2; clone_size: -; cdr3_nt: TGCGCCAGCAGCCAAGATGGGGGAGGCGGCTACACCTTC; cdr3_aa: CASSQDGGGGYTF
v_call: TRBV10-3; d_call: TRBD1; j_call: TRBJ1-4; clone_size: once; cdr3_nt: TGTGCCATCAGTGGGGCCGGGACAGGCCGTAATGAAAAACTGTTTTTT; cdr3_aa: CAISGAGTGRNEKLFF
v_call: TRBV28; d_call: -; j_call: TRBJ1-5; clone_size: -; cdr3_nt: TGTGCCAGCAGGGACAGTACCAATCAGCCCCAGCATTTT; cdr3_aa: CASRDSTNQPQHF
v_call: TRBV5-1; d_call: -; j_call: TRBJ1-2; clone_size: -; cdr3_nt: TGCGCCAGCAGCAGTCCGGGAGAGGCGAATGGCTACACCTTC; cdr3_aa: CASSSPGEANGYTF
v_call: TRBV28; d_call: -; j_call: TRBJ1-5; clone_size: -; cdr3_nt: TGTGCCAGCAGTCCCCAAGGGACACCCCAGCATTTT; cdr3_aa: CASSPQGTPQHF
v_call: TRBV6-5; d_call: -; j_call: TRBJ2-1; clone_size: -; cdr3_nt: TGTGCCAGCATCCTGACTGGCAGCTCCTACAATGAGCAGTTCTTC; cdr3_aa: CASILTGSSYNEQFF
v_call: TRBV14; d_call: TRBD2; j_call: TRBJ2-1; clone_size: once; cdr3_nt: TGTGCCAGCAGACTCGGGACTAGCGGAGCCATTCGCTCCTACAATGAGCAGTTCTTC; cdr3_aa: CASRLGTSGAIRSYNEQFF
v_call: TRBV21-1; d_call: -; j_call: TRBJ2-5; clone_size: -; cdr3_nt: TGTGCCAGCAGCAGACAGACAGAGGCAGAGACCCAGTACTTC; cdr3_aa: CASSRQTEAETQYF
v_call: TRBV7-9; d_call: TRBD2; j_call: TRBJ2-3; clone_size: few; cdr3_nt: TGTGCCAGCAGCTTCACGGGGGGAGATAATACGCAGTATTTT; cdr3_aa: CASSFTGGDNTQYF
v_call: TRBV15; d_call: TRBD1; j_call: TRBJ2-7; clone_size: -; cdr3_nt: TGTGCCACCAGCAGAGATCCCGGACAGGGTTACGAGCAGTACTTC; cdr3_aa: CATSRDPGQGYEQYF
v_call: TRBV5-8; d_call: -; j_call: TRBJ1-3; clone_size: -; cdr3_nt: TGTGCCAGCAGCTTGGGGGCCAACACCATATATTTT; cdr3_aa: CASSLGANTIYF
v_call: TRBV7-2; d_call: TRBD1; j_call: TRBJ2-1; clone_size: -; cdr3_nt: TGTGCCAGCAGCACGCGGACAGGGGGCCCATACAATGAGCAGTTCTTC; cdr3_aa: CASSTRTGGPYNEQFF
v_call: TRBV7-2; d_call: TRBD1; j_call: TRBJ1-1; clone_size: -; cdr3_nt: TGTGCCAGCAGCCTCCAGACAGGGGGTACTGAAGCTTTCTTT; cdr3_aa: CASSLQTGGTEAFF
v_call: TRBV30; d_call: -; j_call: TRBJ1-1; clone_size: once; cdr3_nt: TGTGCCTGGACCCCGGGTCAACACACTGAAGCTTTCTTT; cdr3_aa: CAWTPGQHTEAFF
v_call: TRBV19; d_call: TRBD1; j_call: TRBJ1-4; clone_size: once; cdr3_nt: TGTGCCAGTAGTATCCGGGACAGGGGTAATGAAAAACTGTTTTTT; cdr3_aa: CASSIRDRGNEKLFF
v_call: TRBV24-1; d_call: TRBD2; j_call: TRBJ2-3; clone_size: -; cdr3_nt: TGTGCCACCAGTGATTTTACAGCGGGGGGGCGGGGCACAGATACGCAGTATTTT; cdr3_aa: CATSDFTAGGRGTDTQYF
v_call: TRBV29-1; d_call: TRBD2; j_call: TRBJ2-3; clone_size: -; cdr3_nt: TGCAGCGTTGAAGGGGCGGGAGGCACAGATACGCAGTATTTT; cdr3_aa: CSVEGAGGTDTQYF
v_call: TRBV5-1; d_call: TRBD1; j_call: TRBJ2-1; clone_size: once; cdr3_nt: TGCGCCAGCAGCCTACAGACAGGGACGGATGAGCAGTTCTTC; cdr3_aa: CASSLQTGTDEQFF
v_call: TRBV5-1; d_call: -; j_call: TRBJ1-2; clone_size: medium-sized; cdr3_nt: TGCGCCAGCAGCTTGGTGTGGTCTAGGACAGCGCCAGTTCACTATGGCTACACCTTC; cdr3_aa: CASSLVWSRTAPVHYGYTF
v_call: TRBV29-1; d_call: -; j_call: TRBJ2-7; clone_size: -; cdr3_nt: TGCAGCGTTGATTCGCACAGCTTAAGCTCCTACGAGCAGTACTTC; cdr3_aa: CSVDSHSLSSYEQYF
v_call: TRBV10-1; d_call: -; j_call: TRBJ2-2; clone_size: -; cdr3_nt: TGCGCCAGCAGTGAAGCACCCCTAACCGGGGAGCTGTTTTTT; cdr3_aa: CASSEAPLTGELFF
v_call: TRBV10-1; d_call: -; j_call: TRBJ1-1; clone_size: -; cdr3_nt: TGCGCCAGCAGTGAGTACAGGGAGAACACTGAAGCTTTCTTT; cdr3_aa: CASSEYRENTEAFF